This T cell receptor beta chain comes out of a study of T cell changes during pregnancy in multiple sclerosis. The repertoire was sequenced with immunoSEQ multiplex PCR; TCRdb's copy has only in-frame clones and lacks some. Here the sample spans 35,000 to 50,000 clones, 80% to 95% being singletons. Germline CDR1 reads SNHLY; CDR2 reads FYNNEI. The V end lost 7 bases, the J end lost 11 bases, and 24 bases lay between the germline ends. The CDR3 is 15 amino acids. This clonotype originated in a female donor in good health, enrolled as a control in a pregnancy study. The sequenced sample was CD4+ T cells from peripheral blood mononuclear cells, obtained after pregnancy. The V gene is TRBV2, the J gene TRBJ1-5, with D tentatively TRBD1 (5 bases). As DNA, the CDR3 is TGTGCCAGCACCCGCGGGGGTGCGGACCTAGGGGCCCAGCATTTT. This encodes CASTRGGADLGAQHF.